This T cell receptor (beta chain) came from a study of blood T cells in healthy people across ages. Overall study context: Template switching caught about one barcoded beta molecule for each two T cells.

This CDR3 has 13 residues. Unmatched junction bases numbered 4, after V lost 6 bases and J lost 4 bases. Per germline, CDR1 ENHRY and CDR2 SYGVKD. Drawing of peripheral blood yielded 7.5 to 10 milliliters from each donor. The amount of total RNA extracted per sample was at least 5 micrograms. The authors ran a second PCR of roughly 7 to 11 cycles using a sample-barcoded 5' primer and a J-beta primer mix. Every cDNA molecule bore a tag from a template-switch adaptor containing 12 random nucleotides. TCRdb recomputed calls from the 5' RACE reads with MiXCR, one row per CDR3 protein. The top ten clones hold around 12% of a sample with 950,000 to 1,200,000 distinct CDR3 sequences, around two fifths of them seen once.

The chain couples TRBV10-3 to TRBJ1-2, with TRBD1 matching over 8 bases. The sequence came from a man between 18 and 35 years old in good health. The specimen was blood. The CDR3 coding sequence is TGTGCCATCAGGGGGGGACAGGCCTATGGCTACACCTTC. This translates into CAIRGGQAYGYTF.